Described below is a single TCR beta chain sequence and its context. No antigen is known for it. With 2 bases removed from V and 3 bases from J, the gap between germline ends came to 7 bases. This CDR3 contains 13 residues. Germline CDR1 MRHNA, CDR2 SNTAGT. The protocol was immunoSEQ multiplex PCR, while the TCRdb copy is restricted to in-frame clones and leaves out a portion. Among fewer than 85,000 clones, 65% to 90% were seen once, and the ten largest hold 0.5% to 0.6%. The entry originates in a study of OX40 agonist ivuxolimab in advanced cancers. About the research overall: Patients receiving dose escalation had hepatocellular carcinoma, melanoma, renal cell or head and neck cancer. Study-level results: The investigators did not determine what antigen specificity the expanded peripheral T cells had. In the 0.1 to 3.0 mg/kg range, CD4+ and CD8+ blood T cells had expanded clonally by week 6. In a subset of nonresponders, normalized T-cell clonal expansion was also low.

The chain employs TRBV6-4 and TRBJ1-2; D is unresolved. This receptor was obtained from an adult with an advanced solid tumor such as melanoma, head and neck, liver or kidney cancer. The source was CD4+ or CD8+ T cells sorted from blood, collected in a trial of the OX40 agonist ivuxolimab. The DNA of the CDR3 is TGTGCCAGCAGTGACGAGGGTGACTATGGCTACACCTTC. Protein product: CASSDEGDYGYTF.